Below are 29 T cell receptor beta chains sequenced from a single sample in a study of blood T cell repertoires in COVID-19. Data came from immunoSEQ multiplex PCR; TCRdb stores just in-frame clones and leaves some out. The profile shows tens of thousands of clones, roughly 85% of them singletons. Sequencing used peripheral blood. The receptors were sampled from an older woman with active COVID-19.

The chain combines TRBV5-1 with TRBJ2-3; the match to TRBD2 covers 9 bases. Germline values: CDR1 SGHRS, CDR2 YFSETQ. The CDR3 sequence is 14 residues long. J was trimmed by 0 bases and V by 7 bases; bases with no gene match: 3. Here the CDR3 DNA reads TGCGCCAGCCGCGGGGGGGTAAGCACAGATACGCAGTATTTT. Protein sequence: CASRGGVSTDTQYF.

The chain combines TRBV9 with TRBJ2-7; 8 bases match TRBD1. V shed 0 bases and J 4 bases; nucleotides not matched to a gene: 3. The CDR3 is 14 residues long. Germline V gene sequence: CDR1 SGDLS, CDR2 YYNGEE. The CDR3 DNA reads TGTGCCAGCAGCGTAGATGACAGGGGTTACGAGCAGTACTTC. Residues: CASSVDDRGYEQYF.

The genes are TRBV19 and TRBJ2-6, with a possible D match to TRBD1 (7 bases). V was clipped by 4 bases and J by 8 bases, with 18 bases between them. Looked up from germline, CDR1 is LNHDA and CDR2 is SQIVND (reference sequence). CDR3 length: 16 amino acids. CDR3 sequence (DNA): TGTGCCAGTAGTACCGTCCCGACAGGGACTTCCAACGTCCTGACTTTC. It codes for CASSTVPTGTSNVLTF. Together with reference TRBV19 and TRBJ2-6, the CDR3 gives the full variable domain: DGGITQSPKYLFRKEGQNVTLSCEQNLNHDAMYWYRQDPGQGLRLIYYSQIVNDFQKGDIAEGYSVSREKKESFPLTVTSAQKNPTAFYLCASSTVPTGTSNVLTFGAGSRLTVL.

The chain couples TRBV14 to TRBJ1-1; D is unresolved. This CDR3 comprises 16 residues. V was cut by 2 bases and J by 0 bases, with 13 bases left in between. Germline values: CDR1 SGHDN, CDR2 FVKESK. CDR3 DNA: TGTGCCAGCAGCCAAATTTCCTGGAGCCTGAACACTGAAGCTTTCTTT. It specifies CASSQISWSLNTEAFF.

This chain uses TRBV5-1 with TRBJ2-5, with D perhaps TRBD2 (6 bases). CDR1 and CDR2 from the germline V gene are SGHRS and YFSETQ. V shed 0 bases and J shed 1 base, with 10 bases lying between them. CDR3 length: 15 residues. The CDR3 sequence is CASSLVRGIQETQYF. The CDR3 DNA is TGCGCCAGCAGCTTGGTGCGGGGAATCCAAGAGACCCAGTACTTC.

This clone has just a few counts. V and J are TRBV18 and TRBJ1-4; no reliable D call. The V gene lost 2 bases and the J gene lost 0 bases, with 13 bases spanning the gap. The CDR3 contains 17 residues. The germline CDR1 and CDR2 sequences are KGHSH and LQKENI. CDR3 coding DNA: TGTGCCAGCTCACCATTCGTTATCCCGGCAACTAATGAAAAACTGTTTTTT. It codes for CASSPFVIPATNEKLFF.

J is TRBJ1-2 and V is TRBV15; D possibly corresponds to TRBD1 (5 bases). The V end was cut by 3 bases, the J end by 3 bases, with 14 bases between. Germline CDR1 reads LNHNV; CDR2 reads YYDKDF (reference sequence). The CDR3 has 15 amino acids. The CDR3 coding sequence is TGTGCCACCAGCAGTGGGGAGGGGCGATACTATGGCTACACCTTC. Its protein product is CATSSGEGRYYGYTF.

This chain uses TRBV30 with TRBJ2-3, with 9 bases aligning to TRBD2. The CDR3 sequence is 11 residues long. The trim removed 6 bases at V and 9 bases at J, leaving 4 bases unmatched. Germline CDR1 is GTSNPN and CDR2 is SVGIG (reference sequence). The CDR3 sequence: CACAAGGTQYF. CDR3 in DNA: TGTGCCTGCGCGGCGGGAGGGACGCAGTATTTT.

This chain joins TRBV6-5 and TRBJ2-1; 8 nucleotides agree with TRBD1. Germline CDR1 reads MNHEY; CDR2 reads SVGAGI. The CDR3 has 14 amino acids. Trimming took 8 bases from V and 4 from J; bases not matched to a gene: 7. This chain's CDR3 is CASSDRDGYNEQFF. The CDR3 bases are TGTGCCAGCTCGGACAGGGACGGGTACAATGAGCAGTTCTTC.

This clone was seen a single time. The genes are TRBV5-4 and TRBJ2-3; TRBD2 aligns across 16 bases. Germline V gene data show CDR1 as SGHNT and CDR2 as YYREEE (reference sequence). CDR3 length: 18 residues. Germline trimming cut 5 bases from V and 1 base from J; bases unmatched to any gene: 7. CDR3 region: CASSSGLAGGGGTDTQYF. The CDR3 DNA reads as TGTGCCAGCAGTTCGGGACTAGCGGGAGGGGGGGGCACAGATACGCAGTATTTT.

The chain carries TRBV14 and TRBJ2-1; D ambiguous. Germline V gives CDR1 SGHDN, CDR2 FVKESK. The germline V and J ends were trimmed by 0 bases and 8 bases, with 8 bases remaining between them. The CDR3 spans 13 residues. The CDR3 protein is CASSQELVHEQFF. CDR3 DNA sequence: TGTGCCAGCAGCCAAGAGTTAGTCCATGAGCAGTTCTTC.

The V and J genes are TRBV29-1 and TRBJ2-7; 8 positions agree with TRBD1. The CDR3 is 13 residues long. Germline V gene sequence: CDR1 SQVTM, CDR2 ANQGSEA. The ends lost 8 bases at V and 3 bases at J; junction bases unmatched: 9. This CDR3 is CSTSRGQDYEQYF. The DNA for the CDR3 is TGCAGCACCTCCCGGGGACAGGACTACGAGCAGTACTTC.

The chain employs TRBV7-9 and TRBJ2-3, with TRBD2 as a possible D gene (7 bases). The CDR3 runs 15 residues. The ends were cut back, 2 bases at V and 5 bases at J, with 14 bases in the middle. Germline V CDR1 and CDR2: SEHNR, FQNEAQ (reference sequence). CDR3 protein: CASSLRAGAEDTQYF. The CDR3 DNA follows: TGTGCCAGCAGCTTAAGGGCGGGGGCTGAAGATACGCAGTATTTT.

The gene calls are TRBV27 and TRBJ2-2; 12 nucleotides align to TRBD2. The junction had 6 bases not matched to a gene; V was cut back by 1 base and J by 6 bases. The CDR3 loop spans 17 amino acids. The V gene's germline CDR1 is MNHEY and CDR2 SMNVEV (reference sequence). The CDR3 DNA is TGTGCCAGCAGTTTATTCCGACTAGCGGGAGCCCCCGGGGAGCTGTTTTTT. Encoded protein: CASSLFRLAGAPGELFF.

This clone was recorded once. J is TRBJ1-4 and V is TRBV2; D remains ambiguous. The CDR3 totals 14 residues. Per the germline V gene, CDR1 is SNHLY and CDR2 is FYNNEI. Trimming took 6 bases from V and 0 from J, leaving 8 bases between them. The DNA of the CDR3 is TGTGCCAGCAGAGTACAGTCAACTAATGAAAAACTGTTTTTT. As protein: CASRVQSTNEKLFF.

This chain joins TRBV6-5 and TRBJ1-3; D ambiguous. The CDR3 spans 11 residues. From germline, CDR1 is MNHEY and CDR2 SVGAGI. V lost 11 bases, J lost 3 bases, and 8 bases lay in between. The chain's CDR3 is CAVGLGNTIYF. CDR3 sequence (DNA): TGTGCCGTTGGACTTGGAAACACCATATATTTT.

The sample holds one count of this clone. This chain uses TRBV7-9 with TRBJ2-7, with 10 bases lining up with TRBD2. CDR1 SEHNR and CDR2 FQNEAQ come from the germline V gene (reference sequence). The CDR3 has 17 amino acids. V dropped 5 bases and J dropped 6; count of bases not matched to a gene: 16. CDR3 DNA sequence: TGTGCCAGCAGCCGGGGAATTAGCGGGAGGCCTATTCGCGAGCAGTACTTC. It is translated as CASSRGISGRPIREQYF. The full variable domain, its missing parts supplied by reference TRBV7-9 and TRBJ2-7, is DTGVSQNPRHKITKRGQNVTFRCDPISEHNRLYWYRQTLGQGPEFLTYFQNEAQLEKSRLLSDRFSAERPKGSFSTLEIQRTEQGDSAMYLCASSRGISGRPIREQYFGPGTRLTVT.

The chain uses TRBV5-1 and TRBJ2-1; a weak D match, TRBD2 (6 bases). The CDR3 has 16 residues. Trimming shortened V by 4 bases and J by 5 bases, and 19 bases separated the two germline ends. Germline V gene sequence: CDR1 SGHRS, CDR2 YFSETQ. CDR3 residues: CASSQVPGRFNNEQFF. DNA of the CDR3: TGCGCCAGCAGCCAAGTCCCGGGGAGGTTCAACAATGAGCAGTTCTTC.

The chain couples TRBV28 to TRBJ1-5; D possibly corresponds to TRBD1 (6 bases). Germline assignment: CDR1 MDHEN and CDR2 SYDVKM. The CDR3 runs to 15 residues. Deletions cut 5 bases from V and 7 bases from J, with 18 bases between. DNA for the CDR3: TGTGCCAGCAGTCCTAGCCAGGGGAACGGACAGCCCCAGCATTTT. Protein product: CASSPSQGNGQPQHF. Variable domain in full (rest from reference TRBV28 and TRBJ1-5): DVKVTQSSRYLVKRTGEKVFLECVQDMDHENMFWYRQDPGLGLRLIYFSYDVKMKEKGDIPEGYSVSREKKERFSLILESASTNQTSMYLCASSPSQGNGQPQHFGDGTRLSIL.

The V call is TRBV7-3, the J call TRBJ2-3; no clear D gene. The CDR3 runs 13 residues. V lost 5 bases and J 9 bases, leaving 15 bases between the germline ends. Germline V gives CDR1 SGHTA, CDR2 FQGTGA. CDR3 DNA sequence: TGTGCCAGCAGCCGAGGCGTTGGTACGACGCAGTATTTT. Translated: CASSRGVGTTQYF.

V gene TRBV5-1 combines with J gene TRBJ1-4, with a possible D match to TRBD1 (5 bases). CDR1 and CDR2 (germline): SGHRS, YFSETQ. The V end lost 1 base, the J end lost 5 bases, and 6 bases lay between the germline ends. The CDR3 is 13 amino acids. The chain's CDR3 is CASSLRGNEKLFF. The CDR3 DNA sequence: TGCGCCAGCAGCTTGCGGGGGAATGAAAAACTGTTTTTT.

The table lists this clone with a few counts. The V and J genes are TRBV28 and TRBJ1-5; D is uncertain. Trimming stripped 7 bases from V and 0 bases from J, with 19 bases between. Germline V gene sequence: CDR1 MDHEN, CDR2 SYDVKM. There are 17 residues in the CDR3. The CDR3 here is CASTVLIGGYSNQPQHF. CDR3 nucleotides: TGTGCCAGCACAGTTTTGATTGGCGGATATAGCAATCAGCCCCAGCATTTT.

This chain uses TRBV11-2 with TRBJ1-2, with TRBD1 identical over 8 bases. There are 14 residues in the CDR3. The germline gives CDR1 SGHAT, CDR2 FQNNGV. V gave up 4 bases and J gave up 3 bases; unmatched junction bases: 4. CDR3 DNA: TGTGCCAGCAGCTACAGGACAGGGTACTATGGCTACACCTTC. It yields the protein CASSYRTGYYGYTF.

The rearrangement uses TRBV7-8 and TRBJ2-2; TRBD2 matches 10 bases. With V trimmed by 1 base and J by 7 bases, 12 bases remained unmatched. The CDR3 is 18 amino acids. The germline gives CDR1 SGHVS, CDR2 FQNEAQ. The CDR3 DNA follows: TGTGCCAGCAGCTTAGGGTTGGGGGGACTAGCGTCGGGCGGGGAGCTGTTTTTT. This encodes CASSLGLGGLASGGELFF.

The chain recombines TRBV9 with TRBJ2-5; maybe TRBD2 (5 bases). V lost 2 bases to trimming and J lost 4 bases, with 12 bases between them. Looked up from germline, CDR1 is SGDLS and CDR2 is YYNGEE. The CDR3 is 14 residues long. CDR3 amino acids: CASSVDGKRETQYF. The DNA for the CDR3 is TGTGCCAGCAGCGTCGACGGGAAGAGAGAGACCCAGTACTTC. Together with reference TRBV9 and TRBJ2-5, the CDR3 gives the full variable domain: DSGVTQTPKHLITATGQRVTLRCSPRSGDLSVYWYQQSLDQGLQFLIQYYNGEERAKGNILERFSAQQFPDLHSELNLSSLELGDSALYFCASSVDGKRETQYFGPGTRLLVL.

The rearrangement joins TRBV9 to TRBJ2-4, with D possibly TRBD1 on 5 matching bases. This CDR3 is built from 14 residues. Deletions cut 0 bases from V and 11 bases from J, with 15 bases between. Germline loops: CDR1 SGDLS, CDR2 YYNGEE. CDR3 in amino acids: CASSVGDSHPVQYF. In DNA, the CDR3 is TGTGCCAGCAGCGTAGGAGACAGCCACCCCGTTCAGTACTTC.

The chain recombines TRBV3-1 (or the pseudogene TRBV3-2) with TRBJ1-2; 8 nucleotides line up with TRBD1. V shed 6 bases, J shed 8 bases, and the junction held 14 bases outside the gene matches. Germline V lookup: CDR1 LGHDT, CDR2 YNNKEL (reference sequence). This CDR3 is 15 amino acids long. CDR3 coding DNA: TGTGCCAGCAGTCCCCTTCGACAGGGGCGGGACGGCTACACCTTC. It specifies CASSPLRQGRDGYTF.

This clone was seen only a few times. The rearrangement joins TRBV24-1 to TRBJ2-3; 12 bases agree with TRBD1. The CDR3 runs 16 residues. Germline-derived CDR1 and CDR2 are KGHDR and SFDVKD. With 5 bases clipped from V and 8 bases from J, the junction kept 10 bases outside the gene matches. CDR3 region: CATSALGTGGGGTQYF. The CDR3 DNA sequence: TGTGCCACCAGTGCCCTCGGGACAGGGGGCGGGGGTACGCAGTATTTT.

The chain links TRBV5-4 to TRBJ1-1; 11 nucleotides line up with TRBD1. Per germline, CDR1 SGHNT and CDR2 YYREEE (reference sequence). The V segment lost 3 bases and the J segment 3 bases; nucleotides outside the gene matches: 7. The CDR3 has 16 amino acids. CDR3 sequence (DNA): TGTGCCAGCAGCTGGAGGGACAGGGGGTTAGACACTGAAGCTTTCTTT. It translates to CASSWRDRGLDTEAFF.